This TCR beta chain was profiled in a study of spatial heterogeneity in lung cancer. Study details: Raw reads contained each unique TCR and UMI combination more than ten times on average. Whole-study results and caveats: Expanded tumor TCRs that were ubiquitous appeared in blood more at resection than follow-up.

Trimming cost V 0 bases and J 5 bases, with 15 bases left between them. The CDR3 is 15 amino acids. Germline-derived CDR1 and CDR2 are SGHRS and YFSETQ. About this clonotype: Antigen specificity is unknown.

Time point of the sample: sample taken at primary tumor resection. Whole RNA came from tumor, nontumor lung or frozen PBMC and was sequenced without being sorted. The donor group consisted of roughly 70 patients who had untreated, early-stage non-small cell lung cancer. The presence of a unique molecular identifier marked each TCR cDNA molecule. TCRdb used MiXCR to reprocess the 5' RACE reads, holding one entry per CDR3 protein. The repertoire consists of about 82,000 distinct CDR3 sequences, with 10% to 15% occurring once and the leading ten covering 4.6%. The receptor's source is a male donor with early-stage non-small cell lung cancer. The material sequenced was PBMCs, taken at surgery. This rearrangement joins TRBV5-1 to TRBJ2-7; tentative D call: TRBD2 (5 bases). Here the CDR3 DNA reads TGCGCCAGCAGCTTGGTGGGCCGGGGTGAAGACGAGCAGTACTTC. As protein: CASSLVGRGEDEQYF.